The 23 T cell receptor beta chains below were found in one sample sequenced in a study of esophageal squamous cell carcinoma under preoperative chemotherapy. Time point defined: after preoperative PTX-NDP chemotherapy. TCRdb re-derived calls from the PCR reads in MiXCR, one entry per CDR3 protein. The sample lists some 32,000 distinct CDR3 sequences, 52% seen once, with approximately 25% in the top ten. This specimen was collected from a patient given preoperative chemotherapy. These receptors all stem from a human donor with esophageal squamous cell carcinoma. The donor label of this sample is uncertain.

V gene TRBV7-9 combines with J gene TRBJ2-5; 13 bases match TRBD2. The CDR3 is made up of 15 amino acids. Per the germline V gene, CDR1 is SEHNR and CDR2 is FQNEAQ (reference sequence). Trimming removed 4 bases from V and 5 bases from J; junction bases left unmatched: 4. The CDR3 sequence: CASSSGLAGKETQYF. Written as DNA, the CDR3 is TGTGCCAGCAGCTCGGGACTAGCGGGGAAGGAGACCCAGTACTTC.

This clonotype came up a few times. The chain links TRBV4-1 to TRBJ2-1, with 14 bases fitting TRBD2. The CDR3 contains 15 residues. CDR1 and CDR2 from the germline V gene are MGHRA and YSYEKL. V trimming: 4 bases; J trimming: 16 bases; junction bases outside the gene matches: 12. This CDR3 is CASSRLGTSGGPLFF. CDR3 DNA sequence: TGCGCCAGCAGCCGACTAGGGACTAGCGGGGGCCCCTTATTCTTC.

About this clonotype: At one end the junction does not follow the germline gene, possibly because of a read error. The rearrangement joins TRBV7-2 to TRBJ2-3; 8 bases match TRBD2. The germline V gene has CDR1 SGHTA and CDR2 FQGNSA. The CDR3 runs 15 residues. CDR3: CARVSGGGSTNTQYF. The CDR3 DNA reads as TGTGCCCGCGTCTCGGGGGGGGGAAGCACAAATACGCAGTATTTC.

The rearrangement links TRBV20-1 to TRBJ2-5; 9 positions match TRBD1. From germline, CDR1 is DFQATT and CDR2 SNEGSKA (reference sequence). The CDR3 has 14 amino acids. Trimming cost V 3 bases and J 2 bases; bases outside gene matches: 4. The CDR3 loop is CSARDRGAQETQYF. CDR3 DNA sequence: TGCAGTGCTAGGGACAGGGGAGCACAAGAGACCCAGTACTTC.

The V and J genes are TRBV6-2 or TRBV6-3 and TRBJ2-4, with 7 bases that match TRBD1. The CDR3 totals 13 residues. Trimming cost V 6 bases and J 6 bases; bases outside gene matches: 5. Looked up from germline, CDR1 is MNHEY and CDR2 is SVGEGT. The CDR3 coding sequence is TGTGCCAGCAGAGGGGACAGAGCAAACATTCAGTACTTC. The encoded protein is CASRGDRANIQYF.

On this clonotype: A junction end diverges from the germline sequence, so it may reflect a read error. The CDR3 DNA is TGTGCCAGCCGCAACTCGGGGCTGGGGGCCAAAAACACTCAGTATTTC. Its protein is CASRNSGLGAKNTQYF. V usage is TRBV7-8 and J usage is TRBJ2-4; maybe TRBD1 (6 bases). The V gene's germline CDR1 is SGHVS and CDR2 FQNEAQ. This CDR3 is built from 16 residues.

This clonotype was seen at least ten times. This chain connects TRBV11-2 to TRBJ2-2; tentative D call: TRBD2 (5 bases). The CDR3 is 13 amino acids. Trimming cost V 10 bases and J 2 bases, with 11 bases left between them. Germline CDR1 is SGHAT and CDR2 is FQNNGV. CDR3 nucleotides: TGTGCCACACGCAGGACTAACACCGGGGAGCTGTTTTTT. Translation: CATRRTNTGELFF.

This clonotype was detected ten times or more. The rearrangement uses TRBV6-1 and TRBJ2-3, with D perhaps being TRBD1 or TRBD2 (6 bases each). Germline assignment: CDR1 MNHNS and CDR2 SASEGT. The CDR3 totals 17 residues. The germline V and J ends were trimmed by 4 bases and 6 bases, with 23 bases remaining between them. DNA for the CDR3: TGTGCCAGCAGTGGGAGCAGAGGTGGGGGGCGGTGGGATACGCAGTATTTT. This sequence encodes CASSGSRGGGRWDTQYF.

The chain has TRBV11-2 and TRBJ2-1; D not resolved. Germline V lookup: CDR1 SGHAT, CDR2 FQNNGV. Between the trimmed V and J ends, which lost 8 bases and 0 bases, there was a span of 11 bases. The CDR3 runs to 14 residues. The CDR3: CASCRTLSYNEQFF. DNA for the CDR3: TGTGCCAGCTGCCGCACTCTCTCCTACAATGAGCAGTTCTTC.

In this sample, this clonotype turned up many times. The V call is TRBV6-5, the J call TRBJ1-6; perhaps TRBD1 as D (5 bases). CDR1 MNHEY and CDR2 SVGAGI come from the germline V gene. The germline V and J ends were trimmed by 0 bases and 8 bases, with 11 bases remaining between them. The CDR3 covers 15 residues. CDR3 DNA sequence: TGTGCCAGCAGTTACTCGACAGCTTGGGATTCACCCCTCCACTTT. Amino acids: CASSYSTAWDSPLHF.

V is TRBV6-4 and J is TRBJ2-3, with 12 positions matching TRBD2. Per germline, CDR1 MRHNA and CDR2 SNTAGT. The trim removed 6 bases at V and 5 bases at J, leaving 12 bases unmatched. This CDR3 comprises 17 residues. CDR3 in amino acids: CASSEASGGGGGDTQYF. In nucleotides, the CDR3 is TGTGCCAGCAGCGAGGCTAGCGGGGGGGGTGGTGGAGATACGCAGTATTTT.

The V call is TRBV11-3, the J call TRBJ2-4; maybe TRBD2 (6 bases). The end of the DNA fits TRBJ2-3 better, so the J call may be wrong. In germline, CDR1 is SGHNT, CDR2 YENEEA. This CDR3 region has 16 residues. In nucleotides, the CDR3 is TGTGCCAGCAGCGTCTCGGGGCCGGGAGCCAAAAACATGCAGTATTTT. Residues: CASSVSGPGAKNMQYF.

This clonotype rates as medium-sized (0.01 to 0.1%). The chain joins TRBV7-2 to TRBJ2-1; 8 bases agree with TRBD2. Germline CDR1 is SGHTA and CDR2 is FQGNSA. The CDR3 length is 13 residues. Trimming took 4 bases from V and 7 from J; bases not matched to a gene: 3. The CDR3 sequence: CASSSIAGNEQFF. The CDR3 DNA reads TGTGCCAGCAGCTCGATAGCGGGGAATGAGCAGTTCTTC. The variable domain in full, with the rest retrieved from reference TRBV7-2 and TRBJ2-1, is GAGVSQSPSNKVTEKGKDVELRCDPISGHTALYWYRQSLGQGLEFLIYFQGNSAPDKSGLPSDRFSAERTGGSVSTLTIQRTQQEDSAVYLCASSSIAGNEQFFGPGTRLTVL.

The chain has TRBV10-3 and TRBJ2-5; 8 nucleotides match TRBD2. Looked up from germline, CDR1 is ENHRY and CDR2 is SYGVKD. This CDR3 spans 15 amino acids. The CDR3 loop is CGGGPGSSHPDTQYF. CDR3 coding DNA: TGTGGCGGGGGGCCCGGGAGTAGCCATCCAGATACCCAGTACTTC.

The CDR3 protein is CASSFGLAGGSSYNEQFF. In DNA, the CDR3 is TGTGCCAGCAGCTTTGGGCTAGCGGGAGGGAGCTCCTACAATGAGCAGTTCTTC. V is TRBV7-9 and J is TRBJ2-1; 12 nucleotides line up with TRBD2. The germline gives CDR1 SEHNR, CDR2 FQNEAQ (reference sequence). The CDR3 runs to 18 residues. J gave up 0 bases and V 3 bases, and 6 bases lay outside the gene matches.

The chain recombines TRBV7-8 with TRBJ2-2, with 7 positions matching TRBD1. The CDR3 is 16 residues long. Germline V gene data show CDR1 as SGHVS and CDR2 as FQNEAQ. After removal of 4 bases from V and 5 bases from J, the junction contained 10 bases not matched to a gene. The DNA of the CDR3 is TGTGCCAGCAGCTCGCAATCCGGGACAGAGACCGGGGAGCTGTTTTTT. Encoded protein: CASSSQSGTETGELFF.

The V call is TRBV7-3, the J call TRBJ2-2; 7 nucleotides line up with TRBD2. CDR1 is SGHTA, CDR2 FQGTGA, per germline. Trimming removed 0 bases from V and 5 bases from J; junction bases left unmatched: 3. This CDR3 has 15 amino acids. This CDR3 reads CASSLTAGSTGELFF. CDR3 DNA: TGTGCCAGCAGCTTAACAGCGGGGAGTACCGGGGAGCTGTTTTTT.

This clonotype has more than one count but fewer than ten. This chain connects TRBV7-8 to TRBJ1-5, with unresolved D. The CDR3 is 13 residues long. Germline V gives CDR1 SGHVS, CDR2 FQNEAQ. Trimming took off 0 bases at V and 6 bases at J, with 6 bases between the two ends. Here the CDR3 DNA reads TGTGCCAGCAGCTTAGCCTACAGTCAGCCCCAGCATTTT. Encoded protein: CASSLAYSQPQHF. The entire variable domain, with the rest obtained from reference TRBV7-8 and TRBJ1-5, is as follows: GAGVSQSPRYKVAKRGQDVALRCDPISGHVSLFWYQQALGQGPEFLTYFQNEAQLDKSGLPSDRFFAERPEGSVSTLKIQRTQQEDSAVYLCASSLAYSQPQHFGDGTRLSIL.

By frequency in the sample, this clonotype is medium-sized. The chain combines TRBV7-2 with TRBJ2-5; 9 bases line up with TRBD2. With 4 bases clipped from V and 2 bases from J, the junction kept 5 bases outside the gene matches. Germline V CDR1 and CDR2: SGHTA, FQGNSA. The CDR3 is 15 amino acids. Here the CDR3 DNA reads TGTGCCAGCAGCTCCAGACTAGCGGAGCAAGAGACCCAGTACTTC. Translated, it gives CASSSRLAEQETQYF. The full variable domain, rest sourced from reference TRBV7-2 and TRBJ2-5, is GAGVSQSPSNKVTEKGKDVELRCDPISGHTALYWYRQSLGQGLEFLIYFQGNSAPDKSGLPSDRFSAERTGGSVSTLTIQRTQQEDSAVYLCASSSRLAEQETQYFGPGTRLLVL.

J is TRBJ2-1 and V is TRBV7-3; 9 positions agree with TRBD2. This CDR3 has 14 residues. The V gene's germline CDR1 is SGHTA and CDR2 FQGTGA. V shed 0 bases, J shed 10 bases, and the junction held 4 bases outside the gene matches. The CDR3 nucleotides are TGTGCCAGCAGCTTAACTAGCGGGAGAGGAGAGCAGTTCTTC. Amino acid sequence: CASSLTSGRGEQFF.

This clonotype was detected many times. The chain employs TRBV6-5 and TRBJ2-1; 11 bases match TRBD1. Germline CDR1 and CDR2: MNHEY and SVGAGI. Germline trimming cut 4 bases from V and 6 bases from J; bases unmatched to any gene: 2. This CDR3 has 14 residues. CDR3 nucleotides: TGTGCCAGCAGTTCCGGACAGGGGGCCAATGAGCAGTTCTTC. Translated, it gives CASSSGQGANEQFF.

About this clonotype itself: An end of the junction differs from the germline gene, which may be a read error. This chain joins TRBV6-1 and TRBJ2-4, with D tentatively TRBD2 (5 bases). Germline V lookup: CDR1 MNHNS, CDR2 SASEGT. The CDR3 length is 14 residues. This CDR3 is CASTPVLANNTQYF. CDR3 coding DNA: TGTGCCAGCACTCCGGTGCTAGCCAACAATACTCAGTACTTT.

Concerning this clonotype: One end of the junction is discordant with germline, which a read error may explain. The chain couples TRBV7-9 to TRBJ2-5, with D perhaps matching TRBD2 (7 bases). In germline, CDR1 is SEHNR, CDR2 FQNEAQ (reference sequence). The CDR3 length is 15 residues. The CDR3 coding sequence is TGTGCCGGCGGCTCTTGGGGGGGGGGCCCAGAGACGCAGTACTTC. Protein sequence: CAGGSWGGGPETQYF.